This T cell receptor (beta chain) was sequenced during a study of cytomegalovirus exposure and HLA in healthy donors (dated by TCRdb to about 2017). About the investigation overall: In an earlier analysis of 450 to 750 of the donors, 276 Gb of sequence data and 117 million unique TCR beta sequences from 150 million to 200 million T cells were reported. Typing coverage differed by locus: A, B, C, DRB1 and DQB1 were typed in roughly 620-630 donors, DQA1 in about 500, DPA1 in some 610, and DPB1 in around 490. Donor age, sex, ethnicity and CMV serostatus were collected together with the repertoire data. The T cell repertoires of several hundred subjects were profiled by immunosequencing and related to cytomegalovirus serostatus. To study patterns of TCR occurrence, a later analysis re-analyzed previously published TCR beta repertoires from 550 to 800 donors and added high-resolution HLA genotyping. Around 320 gigabases of sequencing data and approximately 80 million unique TCR sequences were included in an early release covering about 620 HLA-typed donors. Across approximately 400 genotyped donors of the cohort, an average of about 200,000 unique TCR beta nucleotide sequences per donor were sequenced, and approximately 17% of those sequences were non-productive. In the later analysis, no new phenotypic data were used to find candidate immune exposures; instead, reliance was placed on TCR beta sequences and their occurrence across donors. Of the roughly 410 genotyped donors, 81% were placed in the genetic ancestry cluster associated with self-reported Caucasian donors. High-throughput TCR immunosequencing, statistical association of individual TCRs with disease status, and machine learning were combined to predict cytomegalovirus infection status. A later genetic analysis used genome-wide SNP genotypes for about 60% of the roughly 700 donors, treating that subset as a discovery cohort. The aim of the study was to test whether cataloging public T cell receptors could identify signatures of past pathogen exposure. In addition to the first cohort of 666 subjects, a separate validation cohort of approximately 120 different subjects was used. Because of strong linkage in the cohort, roughly five DR-DQ haplotypes were treated as single units for association and clustering. Both class I and class II loci were covered by HLA typing, at four-digit resolution. An earlier analysis of about 600 of the donors used high-throughput TCR beta sequencing to judge whether each TCR beta V gene segment behaved as functional or pseudogenic. All discovery cohort repertoires had been generated using a single sequencing platform. The study at large found these results: Specific HLA alleles were associated with 15,000 to 20,000 TCR beta sequences at a false discovery rate of 0.05 in a later analysis. In this cohort, only TCR beta chains were sequenced, and detectable features were limited by the absence of alpha or paired-chain data. Because HLA typing was unavailable for some donors at each locus, only the typed subset was used in association tests. Linkage disequilibrium might explain the correlated functional status among segregating V segments, but an unknown experimental factor could not be excluded. Strong co-occurrence of HLA alleles, especially DR and DQ, made assigning TCR associations to individual alleles difficult. In vitro tests confirmed that a few of the cytomegalovirus-associated TCR beta chains recognize cytomegalovirus antigens. In a later analysis, most CMV-associated TCR beta chains were found to appear HLA-restricted, with HLA associations seemingly driven largely by CMV exposure. In a later analysis, HLA-associated TCR beta chains were found to be more clonally expanded and to have lower generation probabilities than equally common non-associated chains. A further reported finding was that TCR beta sequences accurately predicted the HLA-A and HLA-B alleles for most subjects in the first cohort. Across donors, most TCR sequences were observed very rarely, whereas some public TCRs were present in many individuals. A cluster of highly shared sequence variants was judged likely to represent a technical artifact of the sequencing pipeline. In an earlier analysis of some 540 of the donors, most TCR beta V segments appeared in productive rearrangements about 90% or about 30% of the time, broadly matching IMGT annotations. The authors suggested that the approach could potentially be generalized to other disease states and immunological phenotypes. The earlier analysis of 587 of the donors excluded around 17 rarely observed V segments, including chromosome 9 orphons, because counts were too low. According to a later genetic analysis, donors in an Asian-associated ancestry cluster had fewer N-insertions in productive TCRs than the roughly 700-donor mean. An association between a missense DCLRE1C variant and V-gene and J-gene trimming of TCR beta chains was found in a later genetic analysis and replicated in an independent cohort. Some IMGT-functional V segments, including TRBV6-2 and TRBV6-3, could not be told apart with the 87-base-pair reads, so those segments were excluded. According to a later analysis, parvovirus B19, influenza, CMV and Epstein-Barr virus appeared linked to several top co-occurrence clusters. A later analysis found that TCR association rates varied across HLA loci, with DRB1 alleles showing the most associated TCRs and HLA-C alleles the fewest. The only immune exposure information available for the cohort was CMV serostatus. The study listed 150 to 200 TCR beta chains as associated with cytomegalovirus. Cytomegalovirus status was reported to be diagnosed by the classifier with high specificity and sensitivity in both the original and validation cohorts. Roughly uniform sequencing depth across donors was assumed in presence/absence analyses, although this assumption may not hold.

Library construction relied on the immunoSEQ multiplex PCR assay. The multiplex PCR relied on a mix of 60 forward primers for TCR Vbeta segments and 13 reverse primers for TCR Jbeta segments. The CDR3 region of rearranged TCR beta genes was amplified from genomic DNA by a multiplex PCR assay. The amplified TCR beta libraries were sequenced on the Illumina HiSeq System as 87-base-pair reads. Per the authors' processing: A later analysis tallied tens of millions of unique TCR beta chains across the 550 to 850 repertoires, and approximately 12 million of those chains were shared by two or more donors. A nearest-neighbor algorithm error-corrected the raw reads and collapsed the reads into unique sequences, merging closely related sequences to remove PCR and sequencing errors. CDR3 sequences were aligned to IMGT reference sequences to assign V, D and J gene segments. For a sequence to be retained, at least a six-nucleotide match to both a V gene segment and a J gene segment was required. Rearrangements were classified as productive when the CDR3 lacked stop codons and remained in frame with V and J, and all other rearrangements were classified as non-productive. Following IMGT convention, CDR3 was defined as the stretch from the second conserved V-encoded cysteine up to the conserved J-encoded phenylalanine. The earlier analysis of 500 to 750 of the donors excluded any sequence lacking an unambiguous match to a single V gene segment. In an earlier analysis of 450 to 700 of the donors, V segments were called functional above 56.7% productive rearrangements and were called segregating when the between-donor standard deviation exceeded 5%. To diagnose cytomegalovirus status from the catalog of TCR beta chain sequences, a statistical classification framework was built. A later analysis assigned V and J genes by comparing TCR nucleotide sequences with IMGT/GENE-DB human TR gene sequences. The TCRdist pipeline was used in a later analysis to assign CDR3 sequences and most-parsimonious VDJ recombination scenarios. In a later analysis, every TCR beta chain was defined by the combination of its CDR3 amino acid sequence and its V-gene family, and reads without a unique V-gene family were dropped. In a later analysis, around 600 highly shared, low-generation-probability nucleotide sequences were removed to address suspected cross-contamination and a sequencing artifact. For each public chain, a later analysis derived a clonal expansion index from normalized ranks of inferred template counts within each repertoire. In a later analysis, generation probabilities were computed using a VDJ recombination model fitted to out-of-frame rearrangements, and the results were checked against IGoR. A later analysis scored TCR-TCR, TCR-HLA and TCR-CMV co-occurrence with hypergeometric tests, applying a repertoire-size bias correction to TCR pairs. A later analysis estimated false discovery rates by permuting HLA or CMV assignments 20 times. A later analysis grouped co-occurring TCRs with DBSCAN, adding TCRdist sequence similarity when clustering within HLA-allele-positive subsets. Co-occurrence clustering excluded repertoires with fewer than 30,000 or more than 120,000 public chains, plus five with anomalous nucleotide sharing. The source is immuneACCESS, and TCRdb retained only in-frame sequences with V and J called. Part of the clones is not carried over; for the studies checked, unresolved V genes explain less than half of this, and the remainder is unexplained. Clone size and V and J calls were adopted from that table, with D and trimming inferred from the DNA. The sample has about 76,000 clones on record, roughly 79% of them singletons. The ten largest account for about 2% of the sample.

In total, fewer than 750 healthy bone marrow donors made up the cohort. Cohort members were all nominally healthy when sampled, although unrecorded immune exposures were likely present. The donor was CMV seronegative and belonged to the group of over 350 seronegative cohort members. Each donor provided a peripheral blood sample, and peripheral blood mononuclear cells were used for TCR beta sequencing. The Qiagen DNeasy Blood Extraction Kit was used to extract genomic DNA from the blood cell samples. Turning to this clone: The antigen this receptor binds is unknown. Base qualities are not at hand, and no much larger clone is one base apart.

According to the germline V gene (reference sequence), CDR1 reads SEHNR and CDR2 reads FQNEAQ. The V and J ends are trimmed by 4 bases and 7 bases, leaving 20 bases between them. CDR3 length: 16 amino acids, cysteine to phenylalanine. CDR3 DNA is the only sequence kept; it has 48 bases, read in frame from the first base. The sequenced sample was PBMCs. In this chain, TRBV7-9 is recombined with TRBJ1-5; the D gene is unclear. This TCR derives from a woman between 25 and 40 years old in good health and CMV-seronegative. The DNA sequence is TGTGCCAGCAGCTCCCAGGCGGACGGACGCGGGCAGCCCCAGCATTTT. It is translated as CASSSQADGRGQPQHF.